Listed here are 32 T cell receptor beta chains from one sample, sequenced in a study of blood T cell repertoires in COVID-19. Produced via immunoSEQ multiplex PCR; TCRdb's table is partial and in-frame only. Of about 400,000 clones detected, roughly 86% appear once; the ten largest clones hold around 2%. The sequenced sample consisted of PBMCs or T cells enriched from blood (not recorded which). These receptors were obtained from a woman aged 40 to 55 with acute COVID-19.

The chain employs TRBV29-1 and TRBJ1-5; D is unresolved. The CDR3 is 13 amino acids. Germline V gene sequence: CDR1 SQVTM, CDR2 ANQGSEA. V gave up 4 bases and J gave up 5 bases, with 12 bases separating them. The CDR3 DNA sequence: TGCAGCGTTGTTGGAGGACCCGATCAGCCCCAGCATTTT. It is translated as CSVVGGPDQPQHF.

This clone occurred many times. J is TRBJ2-7 and V is TRBV7-9; TRBD1 aligns across 8 bases. Germline V gene lookup returns CDR1 SEHNR and CDR2 FQNEAQ (reference sequence). This CDR3 spans 14 amino acids. Trimming took 6 bases from V and 6 from J; bases not matched to a gene: 10. The CDR3 region is CASREDGQGGEQYF. CDR3 sequence (DNA): TGTGCCAGCAGGGAGGATGGACAGGGTGGCGAGCAGTACTTC.

The rearrangement joins TRBV9 to TRBJ2-1, with 10 nucleotides matching TRBD2. The CDR3 is made up of 14 amino acids. Germline values: CDR1 SGDLS, CDR2 YYNGEE. The J segment lost 10 bases and the V segment lost 1 base, leaving 5 bases of the junction unmatched. This CDR3 reads CASSVSGGAGEQFF. DNA of the CDR3: TGTGCCAGCAGCGTAAGCGGGGGGGCAGGAGAGCAGTTCTTC.

V gene TRBV5-6 combines with J gene TRBJ1-2; unclear D gene. Germline V lookup: CDR1 SGHDT, CDR2 YYEEEE. The CDR3 spans 13 residues. The ends were cut back, 3 bases at V and 8 bases at J, with 14 bases in the middle. The CDR3 loop is CASSYEGSRGYTF. The CDR3 DNA reads TGTGCCAGCAGCTATGAGGGTTCACGAGGCTACACCTTC.

The count of this clone is one. This chain connects TRBV9 to TRBJ1-1; 10 nucleotides line up with TRBD1. Germline loops: CDR1 SGDLS, CDR2 YYNGEE. J gave up 0 bases and V 4 bases, and 6 bases lay outside the gene matches. The CDR3 runs to 16 residues. The DNA of the CDR3 is TGTGCCAGCAGCCTAGACAGGGGGCGTATGAACACTGAAGCTTTCTTT. As protein: CASSLDRGRMNTEAFF.

The chain uses TRBV5-1 and TRBJ1-2; perhaps TRBD1 as D (6 bases). Germline V lookup: CDR1 SGHRS, CDR2 YFSETQ. Between the trimmed V and J ends, which lost 9 bases and 1 base, there was a span of 10 bases. The CDR3 sequence is 12 residues long. Here the CDR3 DNA reads TGCGCCACCAGGACAGATAACTATGGCTACACCTTC. It translates to CATRTDNYGYTF.

This clone was seen a single time. J is TRBJ1-2 and V is TRBV6-5; no clear D gene. Between the trimmed V and J ends, which lost 7 bases and 8 bases, there was a span of 8 bases. Germline V gene sequence: CDR1 MNHEY, CDR2 SVGAGI. The CDR3 covers 10 residues. CDR3 amino acids: CASMRLGYTF. As DNA, the CDR3 is TGTGCCAGCATGCGGTTAGGCTACACCTTC.

The rearrangement links TRBV5-6 to TRBJ1-2; no reliable D call. Germline V gives CDR1 SGHDT, CDR2 YYEEEE. The CDR3 runs 15 residues. V was trimmed by 4 bases and J by 7 bases, leaving 20 bases between them. CDR3 residues: CASSLPLSRHSGYTF. The CDR3 region has the DNA TGTGCCAGCAGCCTACCCCTCTCCCGCCATTCTGGCTACACCTTC.

The rearrangement links TRBV5-8 to TRBJ1-6; D perhaps matches TRBD1 (6 bases). Per the germline V gene, CDR1 is SGHTS and CDR2 is YDEGEE. Trimming pared 0 bases from V and 10 bases from J, leaving 14 bases between. The CDR3 runs to 15 residues. The CDR3 is CASSLVSGGQSPLHF. Written as DNA, the CDR3 is TGTGCCAGCAGCTTGGTGAGTGGGGGCCAATCACCCCTCCACTTT. Variable domain in full (rest from reference TRBV5-8 and TRBJ1-6): EAGVTQSPTHLIKTRGQQATLRCSPISGHTSVYWYQQALGLGLQFLLWYDEGEERNRGNFPPRFSGRQFPNYSSELNVNALELEDSALYLCASSLVSGGQSPLHFGNGTRLTVT.

This rearrangement joins TRBV12-5 to TRBJ1-2, with 7 nucleotides matching TRBD1. There are 17 residues in the CDR3. Losses at the gene ends were 0 bases for V and 2 bases for J; bases not matched to a gene: 9. Germline V gene data show CDR1 as LGHNT and CDR2 as FRNRAP. The CDR3 loop reads CASGLVISRGGNYGYTF. The CDR3, as DNA: TGTGCTAGTGGTTTGGTAATTTCAAGAGGGGGCAACTATGGCTACACCTTC. Together with reference TRBV12-5 and TRBJ1-2, the CDR3 gives the full variable domain: DARVTQTPRHKVTEMGQEVTMRCQPILGHNTVFWYRQTMMQGLELLAYFRNRAPLDDSGMPKDRFSAEMPDATLATLKIQPSEPRDSAVYFCASGLVISRGGNYGYTFGSGTRLTVV.

The chain joins TRBV27 to TRBJ1-5; D unresolved. Trimming left V 5 bases short and J 9 bases short, with 17 bases between. Germline V gene data show CDR1 as MNHEY and CDR2 as SMNVEV (reference sequence). This CDR3 has 14 residues. The CDR3 spells CASSPGSGVRPQHF. The CDR3 DNA reads as TGTGCCAGCAGTCCTGGATCCGGGGTAAGGCCCCAGCATTTT.

CDR3 loop: CASFEGAEAFF. The DNA of the CDR3 is TGTGCCAGCTTCGAGGGCGCTGAAGCTTTCTTT. This chain joins TRBV2 and TRBJ1-1; D not resolved. CDR1 SNHLY and CDR2 FYNNEI come from the germline V gene. CDR3 size: 11 residues. The V gene lost 8 bases and the J gene lost 6 bases, with 10 bases spanning the gap.

V is TRBV5-1 and J is TRBJ2-3, with a weak D call TRBD2 (5 bases). Germline CDR1 is SGHRS and CDR2 is YFSETQ. Trimming stripped 0 bases from V and 1 base from J, with 9 bases between. The CDR3 runs 15 residues. The CDR3 sequence is CASSLAGRGTDTQYF. The DNA for the CDR3 is TGCGCCAGCAGCTTGGCCGGGCGGGGCACAGATACGCAGTATTTT.

This chain connects TRBV18 to TRBJ2-5, with D perhaps TRBD1 (6 bases). This CDR3 is built from 14 residues. The V end lost 9 bases, the J end lost 7 bases, and 21 bases lay between the germline ends. Germline V gene lookup returns CDR1 KGHSH and CDR2 LQKENI. The CDR3 sequence is CASSLPDSPSTQYF. CDR3 sequence (DNA): TGTGCCAGTTCCCTCCCGGACAGTCCATCGACCCAGTACTTC.

The V and J genes are TRBV21-1 and TRBJ2-7; TRBD2, as called in the table, went unchecked against the DNA. TRBV21-1 is designated a pseudogene. The CDR3 runs to 17 residues. The CDR3 loop reads CASSNERTRPTSYEQYF. The CDR3 DNA reads TGTGCCAGCAGCAACGAACGGACTAGGCCGACCTCCTACGAGCAGTACTTC.

The J gene is TRBJ2-7, the V gene TRBV6-5; 10 bases are a match to TRBD2. This CDR3 is built from 14 residues. Losses at the gene ends were 6 bases for V and 2 bases for J; bases not matched to a gene: 4. Germline CDR1 and CDR2: MNHEY and SVGAGI. The CDR3 reads CASRTGLAAYEQYF. CDR3 in DNA: TGTGCCAGCAGAACTGGACTAGCGGCCTACGAGCAGTACTTC.

This clone has just one count. The chain employs TRBV15 and TRBJ2-1, with no clear D. The CDR3 consists of 14 residues. V was shortened by 4 bases and J by 0 bases, with 7 bases between the two germline ends. Germline CDR1 and CDR2: LNHNV and YYDKDF (reference sequence). The CDR3 reads CATSIQASYNEQFF. The CDR3 DNA sequence: TGTGCCACCAGCATTCAGGCCTCCTACAATGAGCAGTTCTTC.

This chain uses TRBV29-1 with TRBJ1-1; D remains ambiguous. Germline assignment: CDR1 SQVTM and CDR2 ANQGSEA. Trimming took off 7 bases at V and 2 bases at J, with 11 bases between the two ends. This CDR3 contains 12 residues. This CDR3 reads CSGSGSNTEAFF. The CDR3 nucleotides read TGCAGCGGCAGCGGGAGTAACACTGAAGCTTTCTTT. Drawing the rest from reference TRBV29-1 and TRBJ1-1, the complete variable domain is SAVISQKPSRDICQRGTSLTIQCQVDSQVTMMFWYRQQPGQSLTLIATANQGSEATYESGFVIDKFPISRPNLTFSTLTVSNMSPEDSSIYLCSGSGSNTEAFFGQGTRLTVV.

On this clone itself: The same CDR3 can be traced to other DNA sequences in this sample. The rearrangement joins TRBV5-1 to TRBJ1-5, with 8 bases fitting TRBD1. CDR3 length equals 15 residues. The junction had 7 bases not matched to a gene; V was cut back by 4 bases and J by 4 bases. Germline V lookup: CDR1 SGHRS, CDR2 YFSETQ. The CDR3 protein is CASSPAGGPNQPQHF. CDR3 DNA: TGCGCCAGCAGCCCCGCAGGGGGCCCTAATCAGCCCCAGCATTTT.

The chain couples TRBV5-4 to TRBJ2-7; D possibly corresponds to TRBD1 (5 bases). This CDR3 comprises 14 residues. Germline V gene lookup returns CDR1 SGHNT and CDR2 YYREEE (reference sequence). V lost 2 bases and J lost 5, with 14 bases in between. The CDR3 region is CASSLRTTLDEQYF. CDR3 sequence (DNA): TGTGCCAGCAGCTTAAGGACAACTTTGGACGAGCAGTACTTC.

The rearrangement links TRBV25-1 to TRBJ2-1, with 8 bases that match TRBD1. The V and J ends lost 4 bases and 5 bases, in that order; junction bases with no gene match: 7. Germline-derived CDR1 and CDR2 are MGHDK and SYGVNS. CDR3 length: 15 residues. The CDR3 here is CASSVRDRFNNEQFF. In nucleotides, the CDR3 is TGTGCCAGCAGTGTCCGGGACAGGTTTAACAATGAGCAGTTCTTC.

This chain links TRBV5-8 with TRBJ2-3; 9 nucleotides match TRBD1. The CDR3 extends over 14 amino acids. Germline CDR1 reads SGHTS; CDR2 reads YDEGEE. Germline trimming cut 6 bases from V and 2 bases from J; bases unmatched to any gene: 4. In nucleotides, the CDR3 is TGTGCCAGCAACCGGGACAGGGTCACAGATACGCAGTATTTT. Translated, it gives CASNRDRVTDTQYF.

The chain combines TRBV11-3 with TRBJ2-7; D is undetermined. The CDR3 loop spans 12 amino acids. Germline-derived CDR1 and CDR2 are SGHNT and YENEEA. Trimming pared 1 base from V and 3 bases from J, leaving 4 bases between. The CDR3 protein is CASSLGDYEQYF. The CDR3 DNA is TGTGCCAGCAGCTTAGGAGACTACGAGCAGTACTTC.

The V and J genes are TRBV5-1 and TRBJ1-3, with a possible D match to TRBD1 (5 bases). V was pared by 2 bases and J by 1 base, with 19 bases between. Germline values: CDR1 SGHRS, CDR2 YFSETQ. The CDR3 is 18 residues long. The CDR3 coding sequence is TGCGCCAGCAGCTTTACTTCCGCCAGGGATCGGTCTGGAAACACCATATATTTT. Translated, it gives CASSFTSARDRSGNTIYF.

This chain links TRBV11-3 with TRBJ2-1; weak D call: TRBD2 (5 bases). V lost 1 base, J lost 0 bases, and 13 bases lay in between. Germline loops: CDR1 SGHNT, CDR2 YENEEA. CDR3 length: 17 amino acids. In DNA, the CDR3 is TGTGCCAGCAGCTTAGGCGGGTACTCCTTCTCCTACAATGAGCAGTTCTTC. This translates into CASSLGGYSFSYNEQFF.

The CDR3 DNA reads TGTGCCAGCATTCAGGGGGCAGGGTCACCCCTCCACTTT. As protein: CASIQGAGSPLHF. This chain connects TRBV2 to TRBJ1-6; 8 positions agree with TRBD1. The CDR3 is 13 amino acids. In germline, CDR1 is SNHLY, CDR2 FYNNEI. V shed 7 bases, J shed 10 bases, and the junction held 6 bases outside the gene matches.

V and J are TRBV19 and TRBJ2-1, with a possible D match to TRBD1 (5 bases). Germline CDR1 LNHDA, CDR2 SQIVND (reference sequence). The CDR3 loop spans 14 amino acids. Trimming shortened V by 9 bases and J by 0 bases, and 12 bases separated the two germline ends. The CDR3 loop reads CASRQSSSYNEQFF. The CDR3, as DNA: TGTGCCAGCAGACAGTCGAGCTCCTACAATGAGCAGTTCTTC.

The chain joins TRBV5-6 to TRBJ1-2; 8 positions agree with TRBD1. The CDR3 is 15 residues long. V shed 0 bases, J shed 4 bases, and the junction held 5 bases outside the gene matches. Germline loops: CDR1 SGHDT, CDR2 YYEEEE. The CDR3 loop is CASSLGRGPGYGYTF. CDR3 bases: TGTGCCAGCAGCTTGGGCAGGGGGCCTGGCTATGGCTACACCTTC.

This CDR3 reads CASSLQRGNYGYTF. The CDR3 nucleotides are TGTGCCAGCAGCTTACAACGGGGAAACTATGGCTACACCTTC. The rearrangement joins TRBV11-2 to TRBJ1-2; D is unresolved. There are 14 residues in the CDR3. CDR1 is SGHAT and CDR2 is FQNNGV in the germline V gene. V was pared by 2 bases and J by 2 bases, with 9 bases between.

The rearrangement joins TRBV7-6 to TRBJ1-5, with D perhaps TRBD1 (5 bases). Looked up from germline, CDR1 is SGHVS and CDR2 is FNYEAQ. V shed 2 bases and J shed 6 bases, with 14 bases lying between them. The CDR3 totals 15 residues. The CDR3 loop reads CASSLSPGSGQPQHF. For the CDR3, the DNA is TGTGCCAGCAGCTTATCGCCAGGGTCGGGTCAGCCCCAGCATTTT.

The rearrangement joins TRBV9 to TRBJ1-2; tentatively, D is TRBD1 (6 bases). V lost 0 bases, J lost 4 bases, and 10 bases lay in between. Germline V CDR1 and CDR2: SGDLS, YYNGEE. The CDR3 sequence is 14 residues long. The CDR3, as DNA: TGTGCCAGCAGCGTAGACAGGGCCTTCTATGGCTACACCTTC. This gives the protein CASSVDRAFYGYTF.

V usage is TRBV2 and J usage is TRBJ1-1, with unresolved D. Germline-derived CDR1 and CDR2 are SNHLY and FYNNEI. V was clipped by 11 bases and J by 11 bases, with 9 bases between them. The CDR3 has 8 residues. CDR3 region: CASIRAFF. DNA for the CDR3: TGTGCCTCCATCAGGGCTTTCTTT.